The source of this TCR beta chain is a study of OX40 agonist ivuxolimab in advanced cancers. Overall study: The study treated patients with ivuxolimab, an agonistic anti-OX40 (CD134) antibody. Among those enrolled, mean age was about 60 years (range about 23 to 90) and over 70% were male. Anti-PD-1, anti-PD-L1 or anti-CTLA-4 therapy given earlier was allowed, and 40% had some.

Clones were sequenced by immunoSEQ multiplex PCR, and TCRdb holds only the in-frame ones, with some missing. The table has 70,000 to 95,000 clones, 80% to 95% seen once. General study results and limits: Expanded clones were, on average, more numerous in CD8+ T cells than in CD4+.

For this clone: The antigen is not known.

V lost 1 base, J lost 6 bases, and 7 bases lay in between. This CDR3 comprises 13 residues. Germline assignment: CDR1 SEHNR and CDR2 FQNEAQ (reference sequence). The J gene is TRBJ2-1, the V gene TRBV7-9; D unresolved. The sequencing here drew on CD4+ or CD8+ T cells sorted from blood, taken in a trial of the OX40 agonist ivuxolimab. This clonotype originated in an adult with an advanced solid tumor such as melanoma, head and neck, liver or kidney cancer. CDR3 sequence: CASSLVLSNEQFF. The CDR3 DNA sequence: TGTGCCAGCAGCTTAGTACTGAGCAATGAGCAGTTCTTC.